These T cell receptor beta chains were read from a single sample in a study of PD-1 blockade in mismatch repair-deficient tumors. Using immunoSEQ multiplex PCR, the repertoire was profiled, and TCRdb retains in-frame clones only, with some absent. The sample records approximately 22,000 clones, roughly four fifths being singletons. The source was peripheral blood, collected 2 weeks after starting pembrolizumab. These receptors were taken from an adult with mismatch repair-deficient cancer. The CDR3 runs from the conserved cysteine through the conserved F or W. The order of the fields is J gene, clone size, D gene, V gene, CDR3 protein, CDR3 DNA. A D gene is named only where the DNA matches it firmly. A clone size is listed for some rows: how often the clone was seen (once, few, many), or a class if it is expanded.

TRBJ2-5	-	-	TRBV6-5	CASLDYQETQYF	TGTGCCAGCCTAGACTACCAAGAGACCCAGTACTTC
TRBJ1-2	once	TRBD1	TRBV30	CAWSPWDRGPEGYTF	TGTGCCTGGAGCCCCTGGGACAGGGGGCCAGAAGGCTACACCTTC
TRBJ2-7	-	TRBD1	TRBV28	CASSGTGQGAYEQYF	TGTGCCAGCAGTGGGACGGGACAGGGGGCCTACGAGCAGTACTTC
TRBJ1-2	few	-	TRBV2	CASSEWEDYGYTF	TGTGCCAGCAGTGAATGGGAGGACTATGGCTACACCTTC
TRBJ2-7	-	-	TRBV12-5	CASGPTYGAGSHEQYF	TGTGCTAGTGGTCCCACTTACGGGGCCGGGAGTCACGAGCAGTACTTC
TRBJ2-7	-	TRBD2	TRBV18	CASSPPGGSTYEQYF	TGTGCCAGCTCACCCCCGGGAGGCTCCACCTACGAGCAGTACTTC
TRBJ2-2	-	TRBD1	TRBV6-5	CASSYGQGDDTGELFF	TGTGCCAGCAGTTACGGACAGGGAGACGACACCGGGGAGCTGTTTTTT
TRBJ2-1	once	TRBD2	TRBV13	CASSAGTSGSLDNEQFF	TGTGCCAGCAGCGCGGGGACTAGCGGGAGTTTGGACAATGAGCAGTTCTTC
TRBJ2-7	-	TRBD1	TRBV19	CASSRQGMPTNEQYF	TGTGCCAGTAGTAGACAGGGAATGCCCACCAACGAGCAGTACTTC
TRBJ2-7	-	-	TRBV6-1	CASSETGAGNSYEQYF	TGTGCCAGCAGTGAAACGGGGGCAGGGAATTCCTACGAGCAGTACTTC
TRBJ1-1	-	-	TRBV5-1	CASSLAPGANTEAFF	TGCGCCAGCAGCTTGGCCCCGGGTGCGAACACTGAAGCTTTCTTT
TRBJ2-7	few	TRBD2	TRBV19	CASSIDAGASYEQYF	TGTGCCAGTAGTATAGACGCGGGAGCCTCCTACGAGCAGTACTTC
TRBJ2-3	-	-	TRBV9	CASSVKGLTDTQYF	TGTGCCAGCAGCGTAAAGGGGCTCACAGATACGCAGTATTTT
TRBJ2-7	medium-sized	-	TRBV5-4	CASSLAGASGEQYF	TGTGCCAGCAGCCTCGCGGGGGCATCGGGGGAGCAGTACTTC
TRBJ1-1	-	-	TRBV27	CASSLMRGPEAFF	TGTGCCAGCAGCCTTATGAGGGGCCCTGAAGCTTTCTTT
TRBJ2-5	once	-	TRBV30	CAWMDLLTQYF	TGTGCCTGGATGGATCTGCTAACCCAGTACTTC
TRBJ1-1	-	-	TRBV19	CASTLGTFGEAFF	TGTGCCAGTACTCTCGGCACCTTTGGTGAAGCTTTCTTT
TRBJ1-5	-	-	TRBV7-8	CASSSRIGGQPQHF	TGTGCCAGCAGCTCCAGGATCGGGGGGCAGCCCCAGCATTTT
TRBJ2-7	-	-	TRBV6-1	CASSEAVAGSYEQYF	TGTGCCAGCAGTGAAGCGGTAGCTGGCTCCTACGAGCAGTACTTC
TRBJ2-7	-	-	TRBV5-1	CASSLSGYEQYF	TGCGCCAGCAGCTTGAGTGGGTACGAGCAGTACTTC
TRBJ1-2	few	-	TRBV6-5	CASSYVGSYGYTF	TGTGCCAGCAGTTACGTGGGGTCTTATGGCTACACCTTC
TRBJ2-2	-	TRBD1	TRBV2	CASRQGAGTGELFF	TGTGCCAGCAGACAGGGGGCCGGCACCGGGGAGCTGTTTTTT
TRBJ2-5	-	-	TRBV7-9	CASSLSLAGLETQYF	TGTGCCAGCAGCTTATCCCTTGCGGGCCTAGAGACCCAGTACTTC
TRBJ2-2	medium-sized	TRBD1	TRBV5-6	CASSFRTGTNTGELFF	TGTGCCAGCAGCTTCAGGACAGGAACGAACACCGGGGAGCTGTTTTTT